A selection of T cell receptor beta chains follows, all from one sample in a study of cytomegalovirus exposure and HLA in healthy donors. The method was immunoSEQ multiplex PCR; TCRdb's version includes in-frame clones alone and lacks a portion of them. Of some 250,000 clones in the sample, 82% were seen once. Sequences were obtained from PBMCs. Every receptor here comes from a middle-aged woman in good health and CMV-seropositive. The CDR3 runs from the conserved cysteine through the conserved F or W. D genes are given only for firm matches. Clone size, where shown, is once, few, many, or a class for clones that have expanded.

d_call	j_call	v_call	clone_size	cdr3_aa	cdr3_nt
TRBD1	TRBJ1-1	TRBV14	NA	CASSHKTGRNTEAFF	TGTGCCAGCAGCCATAAGACAGGGCGGAACACTGAAGCTTTCTTT
NA	TRBJ1-2	TRBV29-1	few	CSVEGGQPSVYGYTF	TGCAGCGTTGAAGGCGGACAGCCAAGTGTCTATGGCTACACCTTC
TRBD1	TRBJ1-1	TRBV5-1	NA	CASSLGRTGKNTEAFF	TGCGCCAGCAGCTTGGGGAGGACAGGGAAGAACACTGAAGCTTTCTTT
TRBD1	TRBJ2-1	TRBV10-3	NA	CAIRRQGNSYNEQFF	TGTGCCATCAGGCGACAGGGGAACTCCTACAATGAGCAGTTCTTC
NA	TRBJ1-3	TRBV27	NA	CASSFSLGAGNTIYF	TGTGCCAGCAGTTTTTCCTTGGGCGCTGGAAACACCATATATTTT
NA	TRBJ2-5	TRBV7-2	NA	CASSLVARSETQYF	TGTGCCAGCAGCTTAGTTGCTAGATCAGAGACCCAGTACTTC
NA	TRBJ2-5	TRBV5-6	few	CASRTRGGQETQYF	TGTGCCAGCAGGACCAGAGGGGGCCAAGAGACCCAGTACTTC
TRBD1	TRBJ1-4	TRBV7-9	NA	CASRGPGQTPSTNEKLFF	TGTGCCAGCAGAGGCCCGGGACAGACCCCCTCAACTAATGAAAAACTGTTTTTT
NA	TRBJ1-2	TRBV19	NA	CASKDYGEGPRDGYTF	TGTGCCAGTAAAGATTACGGGGAAGGCCCTCGCGATGGCTACACCTTC
NA	TRBJ1-1	TRBV19	NA	CASSPGASTEAFF	TGTGCCAGTAGTCCAGGGGCGAGCACTGAAGCTTTCTTT
NA	TRBJ1-1	TRBV5-6	NA	CASSAVDLRGTEAFF	TGTGCCAGCAGCGCTGTGGATCTCCGGGGAACCGAAGCTTTCTTT
NA	TRBJ2-7	TRBV5-1	NA	CASSSNLYEQYF	TGCGCCAGCAGCAGTAACCTATACGAGCAGTACTTC
TRBD1	TRBJ1-4	TRBV9	NA	CASSVGQGAGEKLFF	TGTGCCAGCAGCGTAGGGCAGGGGGCGGGTGAAAAACTGTTTTTT
NA	TRBJ2-1	TRBV6-1	NA	CASIRSMGGYNEQFF	TGTGCCAGCATTCGTAGTATGGGCGGGTACAATGAGCAGTTCTTC
TRBD1	TRBJ1-2	TRBV4-2	few	CASSHAGGTVYGYTF	TGTGCCAGCAGCCATGCGGGCGGGACAGTCTATGGCTACACCTTC
NA	TRBJ1-1	TRBV7-2	NA	CASSRGRSRTEAFF	TGTGCCAGCAGCCGAGGTAGGAGTCGAACTGAAGCTTTCTTT
NA	TRBJ1-5	TRBV6-1	few	CASSALRGATNQPQHF	TGTGCCAGCAGTGCCCTCAGGGGAGCGACCAATCAGCCCCAGCATTTT
TRBD1	TRBJ1-2	TRBV10-2	NA	CASGRDRVGANYGYTF	TGCGCCAGCGGGAGGGACAGGGTAGGGGCTAACTATGGCTACACCTTC
NA	TRBJ1-4	TRBV7-9	NA	CASSLTVQGDEKLFF	TGTGCCAGCAGCTTGACAGTCCAAGGAGATGAAAAACTGTTTTTT
NA	TRBJ1-4	TRBV4-3	NA	CASSQLIGAGANEKLFF	TGCGCCAGCAGCCAACTAATCGGGGCAGGGGCTAATGAAAAACTGTTTTTT
TRBD2	TRBJ2-1	TRBV27	NA	CASSPLAGGLHEQFF	TGTGCCAGCAGTCCACTAGCGGGGGGGCTTCATGAGCAGTTCTTC
NA	TRBJ1-2	TRBV2	NA	CARRSFGVYGYTF	TGTGCCAGACGAAGTTTCGGAGTCTATGGCTACACCTTC
TRBD1	TRBJ2-1	TRBV13	once	CASSPNRDSFSNEQFF	TGTGCCAGCAGCCCTAACCGGGACAGCTTTTCGAATGAGCAGTTCTTC
NA	TRBJ1-2	TRBV5-4	NA	CASSDRQNYGYTF	TGTGCCAGCAGCGACCGACAGAATTATGGCTACACCTTC
TRBD1	TRBJ2-2	TRBV5-4	NA	CASTRTGRGTGELFF	TGTGCCAGCACCCGGACAGGCCGCGGCACCGGGGAGCTGTTTTTT
NA	TRBJ1-6	TRBV9	NA	CASSVEDSSYNSPLHF	TGTGCCAGCAGCGTAGAGGACAGCTCCTATAATTCACCCCTCCACTTT
TRBD1	TRBJ2-6	TRBV4-3	few	CASSHAGGSGANVLTF	TGCGCCAGCAGCCACGCAGGGGGCTCTGGGGCCAACGTCCTGACTTTC
TRBD1	TRBJ1-4	TRBV6-1	NA	CASSAGQIMKELFF	TGTGCCAGCAGTGCGGGACAGATAATGAAGGAACTGTTTTTT
TRBD1	TRBJ1-2	TRBV9	NA	CASSAGTGRGYGYTF	TGTGCCAGCAGCGCCGGGACAGGGCGGGGCTATGGCTACACCTTC
TRBD1	TRBJ1-2	TRBV5-6	few	CASRERDRGNYGYTF	TGTGCCAGCAGGGAACGGGACAGAGGTAACTATGGCTACACCTTC
NA	TRBJ2-7	TRBV29-1	NA	CSVEGSMAEQYF	TGCAGCGTTGAAGGGAGTATGGCCGAGCAGTACTTC
TRBD2	TRBJ2-4	TRBV13	NA	CASSLWEGKLAKNIQYF	TGTGCCAGCAGCTTATGGGAGGGGAAACTAGCCAAAAACATTCAGTACTTC
TRBD2	TRBJ2-5	TRBV5-1	NA	CASSLSGGQETQYF	TGCGCCAGCAGCTTGTCGGGAGGGCAGGAGACCCAGTACTTC
NA	TRBJ1-2	TRBV30	NA	CAWSVRTYYTF	TGTGCCTGGAGTGTACGAACATACTACACCTTC
TRBD1	TRBJ2-7	TRBV11-2	NA	CASSLIYTGDEQYF	TGTGCCAGCAGCTTAATATACACAGGGGACGAGCAGTACTTC
NA	TRBJ2-7	TRBV7-2	NA	CASSSDTYEQYF	TGTGCCAGCAGCTCAGACACCTACGAGCAGTACTTC
NA	TRBJ1-1	TRBV30	NA	CAWSAPGAGGGEAFF	TGTGCCTGGAGCGCCCCAGGGGCCGGCGGCGGGGAAGCTTTCTTT
TRBD2	TRBJ2-1	TRBV9	NA	CASSVDSGRGNEQFF	TGTGCCAGCAGCGTAGATAGCGGGAGGGGCAATGAGCAGTTCTTC
NA	TRBJ2-7	TRBV9	NA	CASSPRAGVTYEQYF	TGTGCCAGCAGCCCTAGAGCCGGAGTTACCTACGAGCAGTACTTC
NA	TRBJ1-2	TRBV6-5	NA	CASSLRPGTYGYTF	TGTGCCAGCAGTTTGCGGCCCGGAACCTATGGCTACACCTTC
NA	TRBJ1-4	TRBV4-3	NA	CASSQGGSFLEKLFF	TGCGCCAGCAGCCAAGGAGGCAGCTTCTTGGAAAAACTGTTTTTT
NA	TRBJ2-5	TRBV7-7	NA	CASSLRTGVTGETQYF	TGTGCCAGCAGCTTAAGAACAGGCGTCACTGGGGAGACCCAGTACTTC
NA	TRBJ1-6	TRBV4-1	few	CASSQSQGPRNSPLHF	TGCGCCAGCAGCCAATCTCAGGGGCCCCGTAATTCACCCCTCCACTTT
TRBD1	TRBJ1-4	TRBV19	NA	CASSRDRSEKLFF	TGTGCCAGTAGTAGGGACAGATCCGAAAAACTGTTTTTT
NA	TRBJ1-1	TRBV29-1	NA	CSVESVENTEAFF	TGCAGCGTTGAATCCGTAGAGAACACTGAAGCTTTCTTT
TRBD1	TRBJ1-2	TRBV7-2	NA	CASSLPGGNYGYTF	TGTGCCAGCAGCTTACCAGGGGGTAACTATGGCTACACCTTC
TRBD1	TRBJ1-2	TRBV9	once	CASSVAGTGGLYGYTF	TGTGCCAGCAGCGTAGCAGGGACAGGGGGTCTCTATGGCTACACCTTC
TRBD1	TRBJ1-1	TRBV6-1	NA	CASSASGGIRNTEAFF	TGTGCCAGCAGTGCGTCAGGGGGTATAAGGAACACTGAAGCTTTCTTT